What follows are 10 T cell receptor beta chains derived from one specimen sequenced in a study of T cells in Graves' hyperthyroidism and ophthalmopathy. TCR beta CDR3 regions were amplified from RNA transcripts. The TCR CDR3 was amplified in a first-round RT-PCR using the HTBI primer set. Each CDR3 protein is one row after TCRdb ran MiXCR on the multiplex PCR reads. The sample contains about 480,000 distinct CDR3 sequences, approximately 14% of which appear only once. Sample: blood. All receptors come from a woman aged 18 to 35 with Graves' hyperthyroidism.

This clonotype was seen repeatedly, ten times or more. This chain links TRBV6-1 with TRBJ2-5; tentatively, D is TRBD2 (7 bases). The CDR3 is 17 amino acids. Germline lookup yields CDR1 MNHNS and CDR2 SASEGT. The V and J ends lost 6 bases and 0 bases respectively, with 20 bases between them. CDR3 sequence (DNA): TGTGCCAGCAGCCCACGTCCGGGGGGCCCTTACCAAGAGACCCAGTACTTC. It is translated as CASSPRPGGPYQETQYF.

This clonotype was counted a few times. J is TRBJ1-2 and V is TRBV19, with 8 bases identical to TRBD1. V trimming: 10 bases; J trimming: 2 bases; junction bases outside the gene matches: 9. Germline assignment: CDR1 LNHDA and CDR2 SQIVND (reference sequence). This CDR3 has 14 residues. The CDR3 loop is CATKGQGLNYGYTF. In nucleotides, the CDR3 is TGTGCCACGAAAGGACAGGGATTGAACTATGGCTACACCTTC.

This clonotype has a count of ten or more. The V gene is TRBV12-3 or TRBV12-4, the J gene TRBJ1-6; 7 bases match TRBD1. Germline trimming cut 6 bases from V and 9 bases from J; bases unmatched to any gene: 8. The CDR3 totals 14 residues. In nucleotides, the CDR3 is TGTGCCAGCAGACCCCGGACAGGTTTTTCACCCCTCCACTTT. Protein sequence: CASRPRTGFSPLHF.

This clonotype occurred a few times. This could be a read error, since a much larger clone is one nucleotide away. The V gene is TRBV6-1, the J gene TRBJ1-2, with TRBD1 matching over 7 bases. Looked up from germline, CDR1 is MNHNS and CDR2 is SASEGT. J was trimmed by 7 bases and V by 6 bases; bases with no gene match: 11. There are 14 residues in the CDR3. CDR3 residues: CASRTPEDRAGYTF. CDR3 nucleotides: TGTGCCAGCAGGACACCCGAAGACAGGGCTGGCTACACCTTC.

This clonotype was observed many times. As DNA, the CDR3 is TGTGCCAGCAGTTCATCCGGGACAGGGGTGGATACAGATACGCAGTATTTT. This encodes CASSSSGTGVDTDTQYF. V and J are TRBV12-3 or TRBV12-4 and TRBJ2-3; 10 positions match TRBD1. Unmatched junction bases numbered 10, after V lost 4 bases and J lost 3 bases. CDR3 size: 17 residues.

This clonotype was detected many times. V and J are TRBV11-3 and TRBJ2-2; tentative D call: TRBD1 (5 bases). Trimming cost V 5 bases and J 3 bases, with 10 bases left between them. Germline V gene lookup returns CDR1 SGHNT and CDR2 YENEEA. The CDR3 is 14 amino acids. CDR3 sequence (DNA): TGTGCCAGCAGCCCTGACAGATACACCGGGGAGCTGTTTTTT. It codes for CASSPDRYTGELFF. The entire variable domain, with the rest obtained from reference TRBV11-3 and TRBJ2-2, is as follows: EAGVVQSPRYKIIEKKQPVAFWCNPISGHNTLYWYLQNLGQGPELLIRYENEEAVDDSQLPKDRFSAERLKGVDSTLKIQPAELGDSAVYLCASSPDRYTGELFFGEGSRLTVL.

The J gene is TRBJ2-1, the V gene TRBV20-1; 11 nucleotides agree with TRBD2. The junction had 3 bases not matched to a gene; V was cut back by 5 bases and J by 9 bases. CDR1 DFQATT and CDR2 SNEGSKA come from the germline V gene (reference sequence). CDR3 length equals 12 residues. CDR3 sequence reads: CSASTSGIEQFF. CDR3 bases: TGCAGTGCTTCGACTAGCGGGATTGAGCAGTTCTTC.

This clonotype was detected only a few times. The CDR3 loop reads CASSQEVNYEQYV. CDR3 DNA: TGCGCCAGCAGCCAAGAGGTCAACTACGAGCAGTACGTC. This chain uses TRBV4-1 with TRBJ2-7; D is ambiguous. Germline V gene lookup returns CDR1 MGHRA and CDR2 YSYEKL. Trimming removed 0 bases at V and 3 bases at J, with 6 bases between. The CDR3 is made up of 13 amino acids.

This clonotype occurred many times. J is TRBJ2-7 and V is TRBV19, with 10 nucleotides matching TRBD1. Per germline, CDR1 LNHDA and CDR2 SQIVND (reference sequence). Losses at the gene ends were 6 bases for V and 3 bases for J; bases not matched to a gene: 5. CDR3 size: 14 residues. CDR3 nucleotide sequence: TGTGCCAGTAGCACTGGACAGGGGGACTACGAGCAGTACTTC. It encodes CASSTGQGDYEQYF.

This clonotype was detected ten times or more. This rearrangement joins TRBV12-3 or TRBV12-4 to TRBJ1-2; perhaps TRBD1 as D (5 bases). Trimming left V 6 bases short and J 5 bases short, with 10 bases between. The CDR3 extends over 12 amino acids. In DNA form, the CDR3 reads TGTGCCAGCAGGGGGACGGCTTATGGCTACACCTTC. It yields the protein CASRGTAYGYTF.